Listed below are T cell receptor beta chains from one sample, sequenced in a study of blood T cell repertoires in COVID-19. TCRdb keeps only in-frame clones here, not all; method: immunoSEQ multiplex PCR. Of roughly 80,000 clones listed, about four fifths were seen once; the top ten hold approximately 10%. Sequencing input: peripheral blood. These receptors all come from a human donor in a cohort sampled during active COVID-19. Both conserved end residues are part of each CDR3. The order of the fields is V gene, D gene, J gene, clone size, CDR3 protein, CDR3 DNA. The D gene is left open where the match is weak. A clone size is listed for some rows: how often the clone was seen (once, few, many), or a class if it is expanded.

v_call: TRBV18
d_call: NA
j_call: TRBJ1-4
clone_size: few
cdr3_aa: CASSPLGGEKLFF
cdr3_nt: TGTGCCAGCTCACCATTAGGAGGGGAAAAACTGTTTTTT

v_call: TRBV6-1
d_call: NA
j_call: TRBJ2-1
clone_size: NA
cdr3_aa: CASSDQISGTYNEQFF
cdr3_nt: TGTGCCAGCAGTGACCAAATTAGCGGAACCTACAATGAGCAGTTCTTC

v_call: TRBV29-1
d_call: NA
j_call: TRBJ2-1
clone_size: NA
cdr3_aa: CSVEDLGQSNEQFF
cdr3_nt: TGCAGCGTTGAAGATCTTGGACAGTCGAATGAGCAGTTCTTC

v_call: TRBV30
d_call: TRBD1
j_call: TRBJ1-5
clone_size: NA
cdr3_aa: CAWVPTGSNQPQHF
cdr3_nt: TGTGCCTGGGTACCGACAGGGAGCAATCAGCCCCAGCATTTT

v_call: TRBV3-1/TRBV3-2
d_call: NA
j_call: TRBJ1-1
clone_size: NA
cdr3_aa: CASSPAGRGNTEAFF
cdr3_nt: TGTGCCAGCAGCCCAGCCGGCAGGGGGAACACTGAAGCTTTCTTT

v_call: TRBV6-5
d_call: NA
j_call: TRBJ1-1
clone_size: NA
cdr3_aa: CASRGGRSEAFF
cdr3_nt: TGTGCCAGCAGAGGGGGTCGGTCTGAAGCTTTCTTT

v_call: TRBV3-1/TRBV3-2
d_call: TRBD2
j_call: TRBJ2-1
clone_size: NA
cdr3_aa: CASSQDRLAAYNEQFF
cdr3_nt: TGTGCCAGCAGCCAAGATAGGCTAGCGGCCTACAATGAGCAGTTCTTC

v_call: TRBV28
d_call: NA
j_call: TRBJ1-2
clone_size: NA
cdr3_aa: CASSLRTGKGYGYTF
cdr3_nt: TGTGCCAGCAGTTTAAGAACAGGGAAGGGCTATGGCTACACCTTC

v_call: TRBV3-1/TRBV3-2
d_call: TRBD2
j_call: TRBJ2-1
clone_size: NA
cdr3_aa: CASSQYPSGGYNEQFF
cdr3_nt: TGTGCCAGCAGCCAGTACCCTAGCGGGGGGTACAATGAGCAGTTCTTC

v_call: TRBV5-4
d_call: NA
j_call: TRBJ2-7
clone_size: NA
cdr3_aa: CASSLGQDYYEQYF
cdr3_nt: TGTGCCAGCAGCTTGGGACAGGATTACTACGAGCAGTACTTC

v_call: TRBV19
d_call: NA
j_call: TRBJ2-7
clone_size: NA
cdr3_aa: CASRNDGATYEQYF
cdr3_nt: TGTGCCAGTAGAAATGACGGAGCCACCTACGAGCAGTACTTC

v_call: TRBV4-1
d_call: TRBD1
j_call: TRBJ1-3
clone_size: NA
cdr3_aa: CASSQEGGYRQGGGNTIYF
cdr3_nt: TGCGCCAGCAGCCAAGAGGGTGGTTACCGACAGGGAGGCGGAAACACCATATATTTT

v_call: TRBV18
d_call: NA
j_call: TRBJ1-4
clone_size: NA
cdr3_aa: CASSPLQENEKLFF
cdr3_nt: TGTGCCAGCTCACCACTGCAGGAAAATGAAAAACTGTTTTTT

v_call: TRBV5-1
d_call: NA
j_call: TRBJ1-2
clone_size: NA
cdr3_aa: CASRGLNGGYTF
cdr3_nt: TGCGCCAGCAGGGGGCTCAATGGTGGCTACACCTTC

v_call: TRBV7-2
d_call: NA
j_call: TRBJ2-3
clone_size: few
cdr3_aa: CASSYAVVGDTQYF
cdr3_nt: TGTGCCAGCAGCTACGCGGTAGTCGGAGATACGCAGTATTTT

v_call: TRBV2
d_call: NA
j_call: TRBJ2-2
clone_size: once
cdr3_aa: CASSEGAVGELFF
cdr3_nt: TGTGCCAGCAGTGAGGGGGCGGTCGGGGAGCTGTTTTTT

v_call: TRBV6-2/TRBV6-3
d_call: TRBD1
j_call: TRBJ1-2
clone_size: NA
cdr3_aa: CASSYLGQGYGYTF
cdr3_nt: TGTGCCAGCAGTTACTTGGGACAGGGCTATGGCTACACCTTC

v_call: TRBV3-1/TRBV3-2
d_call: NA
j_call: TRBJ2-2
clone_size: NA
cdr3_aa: CASSQGHNTGELFF
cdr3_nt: TGTGCCAGCAGCCAAGGGCATAACACCGGGGAGCTGTTTTTT

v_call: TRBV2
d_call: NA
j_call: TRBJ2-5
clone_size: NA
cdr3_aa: CASGVTGGETQYF
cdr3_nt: TGTGCCAGCGGGGTGACTGGAGGGGAGACCCAGTACTTC

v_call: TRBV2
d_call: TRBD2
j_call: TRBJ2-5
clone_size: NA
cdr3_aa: CASSVGGGVQETQYF
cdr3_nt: TGTGCCAGCAGTGTTGGCGGGGGGGTTCAAGAGACCCAGTACTTC

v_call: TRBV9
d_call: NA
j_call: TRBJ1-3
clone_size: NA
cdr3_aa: CASSGMGANSGNTIYF
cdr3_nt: TGTGCCAGCAGCGGAATGGGAGCTAACTCTGGAAACACCATATATTTT

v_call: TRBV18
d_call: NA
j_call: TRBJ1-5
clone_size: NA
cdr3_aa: CASSPYSNQPQHF
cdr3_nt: TGTGCCAGCTCTCCCTATAGCAATCAGCCCCAGCATTTT

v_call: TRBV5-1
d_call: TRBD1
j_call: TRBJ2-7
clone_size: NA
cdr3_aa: CASSRDRGNYEQYF
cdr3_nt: TGCGCCAGCAGCCGGGACAGGGGGAACTACGAGCAGTACTTC

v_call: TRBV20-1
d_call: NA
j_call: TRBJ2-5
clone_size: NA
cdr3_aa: CSASPQQETQYF
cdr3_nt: TGCAGTGCTAGTCCCCAGCAAGAGACCCAGTACTTC

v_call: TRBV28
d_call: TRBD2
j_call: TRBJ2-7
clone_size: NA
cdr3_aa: CASSLTRPGLGAYEQYF
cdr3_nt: TGTGCCAGCAGTTTAACCAGACCGGGACTAGGGGCCTACGAGCAGTACTTC

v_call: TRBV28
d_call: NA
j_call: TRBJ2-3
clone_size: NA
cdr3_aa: CASIDPRISTDTQYF
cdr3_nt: TGTGCCAGCATCGACCCCAGGATTAGCACAGATACGCAGTATTTT

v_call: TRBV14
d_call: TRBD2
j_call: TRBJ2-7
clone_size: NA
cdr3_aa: CASSQDLASGRFYEQYF
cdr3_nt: TGTGCCAGCAGCCAAGATCTTGCTAGCGGGAGGTTCTACGAGCAGTACTTC

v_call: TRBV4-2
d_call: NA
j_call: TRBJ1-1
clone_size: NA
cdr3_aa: CASSHLRETGMNTEAFF
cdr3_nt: TGTGCCAGCAGCCACCTGAGGGAGACAGGAATGAACACTGAAGCTTTCTTT

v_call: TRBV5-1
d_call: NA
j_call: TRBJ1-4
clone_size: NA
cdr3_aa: CASSLAYGANEKLFF
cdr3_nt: TGCGCCAGCAGCTTGGCGTATGGAGCTAATGAAAAACTGTTTTTT

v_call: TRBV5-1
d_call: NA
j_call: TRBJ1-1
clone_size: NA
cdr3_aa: CASSLTGGYTEAFF
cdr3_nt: TGCGCCAGCAGCTTGACGGGGGGCTACACTGAAGCTTTCTTT

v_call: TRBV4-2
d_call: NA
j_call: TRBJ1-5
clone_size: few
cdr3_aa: CASSQNRAFGNQPQHF
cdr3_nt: TGTGCCAGCAGCCAAAACAGGGCGTTCGGCAATCAGCCCCAGCATTTT

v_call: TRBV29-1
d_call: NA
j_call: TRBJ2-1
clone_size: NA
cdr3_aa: CSVAGANEFF
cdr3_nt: TGCAGCGTTGCCGGAGCTAACGAGTTCTTC

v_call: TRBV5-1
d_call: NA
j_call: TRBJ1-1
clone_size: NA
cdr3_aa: CASMEGYMNTEAFF
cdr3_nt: TGCGCCAGCATGGAGGGGTACATGAACACTGAAGCTTTCTTT

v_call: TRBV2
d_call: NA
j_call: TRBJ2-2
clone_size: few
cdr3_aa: CASSKQQGKTGELFF
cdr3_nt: TGTGCCAGCAGCAAACAACAGGGTAAAACCGGGGAGCTGTTTTTT

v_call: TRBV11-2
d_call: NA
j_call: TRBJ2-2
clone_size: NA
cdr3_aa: CASSLAGVAAGELFF
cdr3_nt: TGTGCCAGCAGCTTAGCGGGGGTGGCGGCCGGGGAGCTGTTTTTT

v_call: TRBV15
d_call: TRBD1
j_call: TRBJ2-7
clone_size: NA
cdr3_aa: CATSRATGGLYEQYF
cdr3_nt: TGTGCCACCAGCAGAGCTACAGGGGGGCTCTACGAGCAGTACTTC

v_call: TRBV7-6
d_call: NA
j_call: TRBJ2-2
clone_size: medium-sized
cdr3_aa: CASSPRPPGGGELFF
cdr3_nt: TGTGCCAGCAGCCCCAGACCCCCCGGAGGCGGGGAGCTGTTTTTT

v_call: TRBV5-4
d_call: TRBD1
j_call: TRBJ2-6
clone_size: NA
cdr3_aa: CASSPAGQGSSGANVLTF
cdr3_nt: TGTGCCAGCAGCCCAGCGGGACAGGGCTCCTCTGGGGCCAACGTCCTGACTTTC

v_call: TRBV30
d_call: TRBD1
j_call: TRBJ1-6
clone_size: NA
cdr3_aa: CACGTGQGNSPLHF
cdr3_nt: TGTGCCTGTGGGACCGGACAGGGCAATTCACCCCTCCACTTT

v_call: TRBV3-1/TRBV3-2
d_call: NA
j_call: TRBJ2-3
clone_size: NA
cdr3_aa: CASSPFLGGTDTQYF
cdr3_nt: TGTGCCAGCAGTCCTTTCCTTGGAGGCACAGATACGCAGTATTTT

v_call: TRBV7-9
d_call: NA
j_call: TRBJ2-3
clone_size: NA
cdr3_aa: CASSLKGGTSTDTQYF
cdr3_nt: TGTGCCAGCAGCTTAAAGGGAGGAACTAGCACAGATACGCAGTATTTT

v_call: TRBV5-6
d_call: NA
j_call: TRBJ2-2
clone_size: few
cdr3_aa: CASSLDAGRSAGELFF
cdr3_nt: TGTGCCAGCAGCTTGGATGCGGGGCGGAGTGCCGGGGAGCTGTTTTTT

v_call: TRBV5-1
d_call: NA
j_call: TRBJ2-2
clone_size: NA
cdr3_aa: CASSLGTFPGELFF
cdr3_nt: TGCGCCAGCAGCTTGGGTACTTTCCCCGGGGAGCTGTTTTTT

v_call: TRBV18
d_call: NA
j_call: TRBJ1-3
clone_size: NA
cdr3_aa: CASSPEGDTIYF
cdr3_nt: TGTGCCAGCTCACCAGAGGGAGACACCATATATTTT

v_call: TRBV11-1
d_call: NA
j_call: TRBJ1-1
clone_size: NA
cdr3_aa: CASSHMNTEAFF
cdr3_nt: TGTGCCAGCAGCCACATGAACACTGAAGCTTTCTTT

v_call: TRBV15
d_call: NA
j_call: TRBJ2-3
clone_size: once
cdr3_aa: CATSRGLHTDTQYF
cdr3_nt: TGTGCCACCAGCAGAGGACTACACACAGATACGCAGTATTTT

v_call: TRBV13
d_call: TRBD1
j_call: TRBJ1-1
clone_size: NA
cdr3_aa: CASSTYRGTEAFF
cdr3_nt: TGTGCCAGCAGCACGTACAGGGGCACTGAAGCTTTCTTT

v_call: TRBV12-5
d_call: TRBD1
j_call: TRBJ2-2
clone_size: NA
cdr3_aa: CASGPDRGNTGELFF
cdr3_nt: TGTGCTAGTGGGCCCGACAGGGGGAACACCGGGGAGCTGTTTTTT

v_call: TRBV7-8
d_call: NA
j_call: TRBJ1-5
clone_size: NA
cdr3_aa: CASAPRGGRVVQPQHF
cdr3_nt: TGTGCTTCCGCCCCAAGGGGGGGCAGGGTGGTTCAGCCCCAGCATTTT

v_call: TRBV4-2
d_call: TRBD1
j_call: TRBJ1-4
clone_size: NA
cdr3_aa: CASSHPVGTGEESTNEKLFF
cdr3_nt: TGTGCCAGCAGCCACCCGGTCGGGACAGGGGAAGAATCCACTAATGAAAAACTGTTTTTT

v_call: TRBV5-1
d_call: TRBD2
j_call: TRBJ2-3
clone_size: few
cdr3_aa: CASSLAGGPGSDTQYF
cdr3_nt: TGCGCCAGCAGCTTAGCGGGAGGGCCCGGTTCAGATACGCAGTATTTT